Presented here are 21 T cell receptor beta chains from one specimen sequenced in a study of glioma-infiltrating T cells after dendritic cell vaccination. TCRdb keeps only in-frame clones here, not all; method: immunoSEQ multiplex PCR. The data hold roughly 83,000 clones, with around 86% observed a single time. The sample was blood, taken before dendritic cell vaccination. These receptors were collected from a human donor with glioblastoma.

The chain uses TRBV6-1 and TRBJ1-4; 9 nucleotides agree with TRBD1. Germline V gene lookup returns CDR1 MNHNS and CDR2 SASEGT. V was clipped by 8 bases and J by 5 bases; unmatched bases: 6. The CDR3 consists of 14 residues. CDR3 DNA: TGTGCCAGCGGTGGACAGGGGCAGAATGAAAAACTGTTTTTT. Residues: CASGGQGQNEKLFF.

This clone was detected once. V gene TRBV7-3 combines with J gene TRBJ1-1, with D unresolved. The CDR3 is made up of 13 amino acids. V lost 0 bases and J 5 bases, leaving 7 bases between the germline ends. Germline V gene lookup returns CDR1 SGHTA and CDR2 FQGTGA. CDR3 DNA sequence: TGTGCCAGCAGCTTAACTGCGGATACTGAAGCTTTCTTT. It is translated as CASSLTADTEAFF.

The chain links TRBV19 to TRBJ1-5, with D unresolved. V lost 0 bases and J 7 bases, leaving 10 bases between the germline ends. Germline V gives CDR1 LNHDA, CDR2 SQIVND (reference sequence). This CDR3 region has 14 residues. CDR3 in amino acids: CASSIDPGRQPQHF. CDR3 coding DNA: TGTGCCAGTAGTATAGATCCTGGGCGACAGCCCCAGCATTTT. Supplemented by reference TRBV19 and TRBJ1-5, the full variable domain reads DGGITQSPKYLFRKEGQNVTLSCEQNLNHDAMYWYRQDPGQGLRLIYYSQIVNDFQKGDIAEGYSVSREKKESFPLTVTSAQKNPTAFYLCASSIDPGRQPQHFGDGTRLSIL.

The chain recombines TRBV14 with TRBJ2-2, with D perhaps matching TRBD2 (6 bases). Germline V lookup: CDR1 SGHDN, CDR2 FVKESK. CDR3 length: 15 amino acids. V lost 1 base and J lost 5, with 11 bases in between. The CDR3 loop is CASSQVDYPTGELFF. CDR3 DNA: TGTGCCAGCAGCCAAGTGGACTACCCGACCGGGGAGCTGTTTTTT. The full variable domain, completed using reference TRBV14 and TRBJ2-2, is EAGVTQFPSHSVIEKGQTVTLRCDPISGHDNLYWYRRVMGKEIKFLLHFVKESKQDESGMPNNRFLAERTGGTYSTLKVQPAELEDSGVYFCASSQVDYPTGELFFGEGSRLTVL.

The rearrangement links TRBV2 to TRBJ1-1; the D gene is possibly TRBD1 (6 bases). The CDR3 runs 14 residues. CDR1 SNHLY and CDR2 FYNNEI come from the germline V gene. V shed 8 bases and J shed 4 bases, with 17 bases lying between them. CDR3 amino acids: CASGGAGKATEAFF. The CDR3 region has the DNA TGTGCCAGCGGGGGGGCAGGGAAGGCCACTGAAGCTTTCTTT.

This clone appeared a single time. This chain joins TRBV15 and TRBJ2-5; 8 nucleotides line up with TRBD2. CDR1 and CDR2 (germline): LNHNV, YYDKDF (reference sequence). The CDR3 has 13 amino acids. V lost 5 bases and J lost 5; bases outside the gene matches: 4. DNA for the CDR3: TGTGCCACCAGCCCGGGGGGGAGGGAGACCCAGTACTTC. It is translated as CATSPGGRETQYF.

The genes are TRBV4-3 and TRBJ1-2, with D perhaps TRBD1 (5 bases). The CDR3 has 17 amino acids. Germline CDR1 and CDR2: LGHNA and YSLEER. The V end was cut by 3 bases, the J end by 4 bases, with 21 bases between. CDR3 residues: CASSHPSALLQGYGYTF. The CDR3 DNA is TGCGCCAGCAGCCATCCGTCGGCCCTACTTCAGGGCTATGGCTACACCTTC.

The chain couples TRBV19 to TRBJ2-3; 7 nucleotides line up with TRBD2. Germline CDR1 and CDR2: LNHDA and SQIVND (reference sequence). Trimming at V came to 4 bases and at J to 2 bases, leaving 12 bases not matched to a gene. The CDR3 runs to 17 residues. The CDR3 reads CASSTSRGGRATDTQYF. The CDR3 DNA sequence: TGTGCCAGTAGTACCTCCCGGGGAGGGCGGGCCACAGATACGCAGTATTTT.

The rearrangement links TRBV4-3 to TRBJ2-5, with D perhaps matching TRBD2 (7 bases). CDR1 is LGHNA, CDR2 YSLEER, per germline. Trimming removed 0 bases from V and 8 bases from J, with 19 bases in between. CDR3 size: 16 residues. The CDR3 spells CASSQDRGGLGFTQYF. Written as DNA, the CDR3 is TGCGCCAGCAGCCAAGATAGGGGGGGGCTGGGATTTACCCAGTACTTC.

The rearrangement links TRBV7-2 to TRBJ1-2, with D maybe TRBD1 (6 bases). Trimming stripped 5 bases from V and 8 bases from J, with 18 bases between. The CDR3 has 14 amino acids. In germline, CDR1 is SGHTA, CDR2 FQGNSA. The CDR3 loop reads CASSPSTGLMGYTF. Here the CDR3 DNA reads TGTGCCAGCAGCCCCAGTACAGGGCTAATGGGCTACACCTTC.

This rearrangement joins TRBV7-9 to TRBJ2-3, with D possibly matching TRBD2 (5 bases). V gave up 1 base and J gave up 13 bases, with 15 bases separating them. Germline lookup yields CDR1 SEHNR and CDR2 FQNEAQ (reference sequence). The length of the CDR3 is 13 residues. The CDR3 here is CASSLDRVVGEYF. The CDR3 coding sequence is TGTGCCAGCAGCTTAGATCGGGTTGTCGGGGAGTATTTT.

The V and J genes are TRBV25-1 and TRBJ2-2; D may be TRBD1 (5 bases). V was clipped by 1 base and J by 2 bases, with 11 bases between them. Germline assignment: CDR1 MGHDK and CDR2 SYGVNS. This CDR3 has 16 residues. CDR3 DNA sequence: TGTGCCAGCAGTGAATTATGGGGCGGAAACACCGGGGAGCTGTTTTTT. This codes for CASSELWGGNTGELFF.

The CDR3 region has the DNA TGTGCCAGCAGCTTAGTACCCAGACAGACGTACCAAGAGACCCAGTACTTC. Translating it yields CASSLVPRQTYQETQYF. The chain recombines TRBV11-2 with TRBJ2-5, with a tentative D call TRBD1 (5 bases). CDR3 size: 17 residues. Trimming took 1 base from V and 0 from J, leaving 15 bases between them. CDR1 SGHAT and CDR2 FQNNGV come from the germline V gene. The variable domain in full, with the rest retrieved from reference TRBV11-2 and TRBJ2-5, is EAGVAQSPRYKIIEKRQSVAFWCNPISGHATLYWYQQILGQGPKLLIQFQNNGVVDDSQLPKDRFSAERLKGVDSTLKIQPAKLEDSAVYLCASSLVPRQTYQETQYFGPGTRLLVL.

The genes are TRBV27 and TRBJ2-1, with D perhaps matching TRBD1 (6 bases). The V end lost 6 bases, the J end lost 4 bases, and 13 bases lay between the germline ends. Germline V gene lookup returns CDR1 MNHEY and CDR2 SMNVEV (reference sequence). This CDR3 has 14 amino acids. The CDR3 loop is CASRPSDSYNEQFF. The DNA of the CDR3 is TGTGCCAGCAGACCATCGGACAGTTACAATGAGCAGTTCTTC.

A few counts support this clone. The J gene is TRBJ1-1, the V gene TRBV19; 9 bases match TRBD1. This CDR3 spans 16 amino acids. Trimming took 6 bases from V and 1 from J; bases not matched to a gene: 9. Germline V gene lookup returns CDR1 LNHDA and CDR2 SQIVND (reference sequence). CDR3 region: CASRAWTGVWNTEAFF. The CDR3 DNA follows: TGTGCCAGTAGGGCATGGACAGGGGTGTGGAACACTGAAGCTTTCTTT.

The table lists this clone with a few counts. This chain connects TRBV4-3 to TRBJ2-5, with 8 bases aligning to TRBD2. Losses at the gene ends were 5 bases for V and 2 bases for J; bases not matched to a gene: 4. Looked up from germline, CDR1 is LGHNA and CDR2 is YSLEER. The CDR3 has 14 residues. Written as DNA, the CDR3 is TGCGCCAGCAGCTACACGGGGGGGCAAGAGACCCAGTACTTC. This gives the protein CASSYTGGQETQYF.

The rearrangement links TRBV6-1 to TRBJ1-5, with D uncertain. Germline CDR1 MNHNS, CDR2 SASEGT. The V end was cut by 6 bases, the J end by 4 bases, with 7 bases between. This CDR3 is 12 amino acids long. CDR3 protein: CASREGNQPQHF. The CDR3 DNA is TGTGCCAGCAGGGAGGGAAATCAGCCCCAGCATTTT.

In DNA, the CDR3 is TGTGCCAGTAGGTTGGACAGTGCGAGGGGAAACACTGAAGCTTTCTTT. Amino acids: CASRLDSARGNTEAFF. The chain carries TRBV19 and TRBJ1-1, with D possibly being TRBD1 (6 bases). Germline CDR1 reads LNHDA; CDR2 reads SQIVND (reference sequence). The germline V and J ends were trimmed by 6 bases and 2 bases, with 19 bases remaining between them. There are 16 residues in the CDR3.

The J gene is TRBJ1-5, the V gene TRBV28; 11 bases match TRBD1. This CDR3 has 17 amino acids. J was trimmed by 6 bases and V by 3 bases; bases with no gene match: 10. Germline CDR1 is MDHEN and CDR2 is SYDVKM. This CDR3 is CASSFPTRTGGIQPQHF. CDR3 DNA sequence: TGTGCCAGCAGTTTCCCTACTCGGACAGGGGGCATTCAGCCCCAGCATTTT.

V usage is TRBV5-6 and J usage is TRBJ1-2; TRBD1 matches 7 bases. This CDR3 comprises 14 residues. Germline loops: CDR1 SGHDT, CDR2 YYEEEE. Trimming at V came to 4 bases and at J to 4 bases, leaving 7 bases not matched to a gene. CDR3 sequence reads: CASSTGGGPYGYTF. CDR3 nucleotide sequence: TGTGCCAGCAGCACGGGAGGGGGCCCCTATGGCTACACCTTC.

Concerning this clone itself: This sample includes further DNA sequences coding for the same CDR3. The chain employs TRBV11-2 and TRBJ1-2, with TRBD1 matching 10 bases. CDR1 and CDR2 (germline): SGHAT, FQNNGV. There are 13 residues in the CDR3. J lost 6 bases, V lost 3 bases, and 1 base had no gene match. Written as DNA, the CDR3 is TGTGCCAGCAGCTTGGGGACAGGGGATGGCTACACCTTC. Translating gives CASSLGTGDGYTF.